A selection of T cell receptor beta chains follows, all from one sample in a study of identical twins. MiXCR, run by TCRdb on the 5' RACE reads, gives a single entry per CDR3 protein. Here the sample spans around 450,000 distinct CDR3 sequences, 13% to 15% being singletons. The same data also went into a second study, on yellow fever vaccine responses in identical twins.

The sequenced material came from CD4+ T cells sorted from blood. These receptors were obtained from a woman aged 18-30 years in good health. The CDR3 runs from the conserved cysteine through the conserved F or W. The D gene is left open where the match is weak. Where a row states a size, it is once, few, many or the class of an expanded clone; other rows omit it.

CASGLVLSSEGGPQYF TGTGCTAGTGGTTTGGTTCTGAGCAGCGAGGGAGGCCCGCAGTATTTT few 16 TRBJ2-3 TRBV12-5 -
CASSFEGRGLQETQYF TGCGCCAGCAGCTTTGAGGGCAGGGGGCTACAAGAGACCCAGTACTTC few 16 TRBJ2-5 TRBV5-1 TRBD1
CASSAGLAGGPLEQYF TGTGCCAGCAGCGCCGGACTAGCGGGAGGGCCTTTGGAGCAGTACTTC - 16 TRBJ2-7 TRBV6-2/TRBV6-3 TRBD2
CASRERGIYGYTF TGTGCCAGCAGGGAAAGGGGGATCTATGGCTACACCTTC many 13 TRBJ1-2 TRBV12-3/TRBV12-4 -
CASSLRETATDTQYF TGTGCCAGCAGCTTAAGAGAAACTGCCACAGATACGCAGTATTTT many 15 TRBJ2-3 TRBV7-9 -
CSARASGRASPADTQYF TGCAGTGCTAGAGCTAGCGGGAGGGCCTCACCCGCAGATACGCAGTATTTT few 17 TRBJ2-3 TRBV20-1 TRBD2
CASSPDYYNEQFF TGTGCCAGCAGTCCGGACTATTACAATGAGCAGTTCTTC many 13 TRBJ2-1 TRBV6-1 -
CASSLIEGVTGELFF TGTGCCAGCAGCCTGATTGAGGGGGTGACCGGGGAGCTGTTTTTT - 15 TRBJ2-2 TRBV9 -
CATSEDSGGAYNEQFF TGTGCCACCAGTGAAGATAGCGGGGGGGCCTACAATGAGCAGTTCTTC few 16 TRBJ2-1 TRBV24-1 TRBD2
CASSETTGGAGETQYF TGTGCCAGCAGTGAGACCACAGGGGGCGCCGGAGAGACCCAGTACTTC few 16 TRBJ2-5 TRBV2 TRBD1
CASSVTAGGLKDTGELFF TGTGCCAGCAGCGTAACAGCGGGAGGTCTTAAGGACACCGGGGAGCTGTTTTTT few 18 TRBJ2-2 TRBV9 TRBD2
CSAQTGGAYNEQFF TGCAGTGCTCAGACCGGGGGGGCTTACAATGAGCAGTTCTTC - 14 TRBJ2-1 TRBV20-1 TRBD2